The rows below give T cell receptor beta chains drawn from one sample of a study of human versus mouse CDR3 diversity and MHC coevolution. Libraries were prepared by immunoSEQ multiplex PCR; TCRdb keeps only in-frame clonotypes and omits some of them. Here the sample spans 55,000 to 65,000 clones, over 90% being singletons. Sequenced material: naive CD4+ T cells from blood. These receptors all come from a person in their sixties in good health. CDR3s include the opening cysteine and the closing phenylalanine or tryptophan. Fields, in order: J gene, clone size, V gene, D gene, CDR3 length, CDR3 DNA, CDR3 protein. The D gene is left open where the match is weak. Clone size is not always given. Where it is, it says once, few, many or a class for expanded clones.

TRBJ1-4 - TRBV10-3 TRBD1 12 TGTGCCATCAGTGAGTCGGAGGGACAGCCTCTTTTT CAISESEGQPLF
TRBJ2-3 once TRBV2 - 12 TGTGCCAGCAGCAGGGTTCCAGATACGCAGTATTTT CASSRVPDTQYF
TRBJ1-1 - TRBV7-3 - 16 TGTGCCAGCAGCTTACGTCCAGGGTTGGGGAACACTGAAGCTTTCTTT CASSLRPGLGNTEAFF
TRBJ1-5 - TRBV5-8 TRBD1 15 TGTGCCAGCAGCTTGGAGGACAGGAAGAATCAGCCCCAGCATTTT CASSLEDRKNQPQHF
TRBJ1-5 - TRBV2 - 13 TGTGCCAGCAGTCAGGGATCCAATCAGCCCCAGCATTTT CASSQGSNQPQHF
TRBJ1-5 - TRBV30 TRBD1 15 TGTGCCTGGAGCTCGACAGGGGGCAGTAATCAGCCCCAGCATTTT CAWSSTGGSNQPQHF
TRBJ2-2 - TRBV11-2 - 14 TGTGCCAGTAAGGCCGTCCGGGATACCGGGGAGCTGTTTTTT CASKAVRDTGELFF
TRBJ2-5 - TRBV5-1 - 16 TGCGCCAGCAGCCCTGGACAAGGGGTCCTCCAAGAGACCCAGTACTTC CASSPGQGVLQETQYF
TRBJ2-1 once TRBV7-3 - 13 TGTGCCAGCAGCCTCACCAGGAACAATGAGCAGTTCTTC CASSLTRNNEQFF
TRBJ1-2 once TRBV5-4 TRBD1 15 TGTGCCAGCAGCCGCCGGGACAGGGGGCAGGGTGGCTACACCTTC CASSRRDRGQGGYTF
TRBJ2-1 - TRBV5-1 TRBD2 17 TGCGCCAGCAGCTCCCTAGCTGGGGGGGGTAGATACAATGAGCAGTTCTTC CASSSLAGGGRYNEQFF
TRBJ2-3 - TRBV21-1 - 16 TGTGCCAGCAGCAAAGGGGACAAGGAGGTGGCAGATACGCAGTATTTT CASSKGDKEVADTQYF
TRBJ2-2 - TRBV4-2 TRBD2 16 TGTGCCAGCAGCCAAGAGTACGGGACTAGCACCGGGGAGCTGTTTTTT CASSQEYGTSTGELFF
TRBJ2-5 - TRBV11-2 - 14 TGTGCCAGCAGCCGAGACAGTTGGGGTGAGACCCAGTACTTC CASSRDSWGETQYF
TRBJ2-7 - TRBV11-2 - 12 TGTGCCAGCAGCTTAGCAGGCTACGAGCAGTACTTC CASSLAGYEQYF
TRBJ1-5 - TRBV7-2 - 15 TGTGCCAGCAGCTTCAGCGCGGATAGCAATCAGCCCCAGCATTTT CASSFSADSNQPQHF
TRBJ1-3 few TRBV7-9 TRBD1 13 TGTGCCAGCGGGACAGCCTCTGGAAACACCATATATTTT CASGTASGNTIYF
TRBJ2-3 - TRBV7-3 - 13 TGTGCCAGCAGCTCTACTAGTGCAGATACGCAGTATTTT CASSSTSADTQYF
TRBJ1-4 - TRBV4-1 - 15 TGCGCCAGCAGCCAATCGGGGGGTCAGAATGAAAAACTGTTTTTT CASSQSGGQNEKLFF
TRBJ2-3 - TRBV29-1 TRBD1 15 TGCAGCGCATCTGCCGGGACAGGGCGGACAGATACGCAGTATTTT CSASAGTGRTDTQYF
TRBJ1-6 - TRBV7-9 - 17 TGTGCCAGTGGGGGGACCACAGCGAGCTCCTATAATTCACCCCTCCACTTT CASGGTTASSYNSPLHF
TRBJ2-3 - TRBV25-1 - 13 TGTGCCAGCAGGGGGACTTACACAGATACGCAGTATTTT CASRGTYTDTQYF
TRBJ2-3 - TRBV11-2 - 14 TGTGCCAGCATCAAAGCGGTCTTCACAGATACGCAGTATTTT CASIKAVFTDTQYF
TRBJ1-4 - TRBV6-1 TRBD1 14 TGTGCCAGCATTACGACAGGGAAAAATGAAAAACTGTTTTTT CASITTGKNEKLFF
TRBJ2-5 - TRBV2 - 11 TGTGCCAGCAGTGGGGGGCCGGCCCAGTACTTC CASSGGPAQYF
TRBJ2-6 - TRBV19 - 13 TGTGCCAGTACCCACTCTGGGGCCAACGTCCTGACTTTC CASTHSGANVLTF
TRBJ1-2 - TRBV28 TRBD1 14 TGTGCCAGCGCAGAGGGGGCTGGTAGCTATGGCTACACCTTC CASAEGAGSYGYTF
TRBJ1-4 - TRBV19 - 15 TGTGCCAGCTGGTCAACGGGGACACCGGATGAAAAACTGTTTTTT CASWSTGTPDEKLFF
TRBJ2-5 - TRBV14 TRBD1 14 TGTGCCAGCAGCGGGACAGGGGGTGTGGAGACCCAGTACTTC CASSGTGGVETQYF
TRBJ2-5 once TRBV5-1 TRBD1 15 TGCGCCAGCAGCTTGGGACAGGGGGGCCAAGAGACCCAGTACTTC CASSLGQGGQETQYF
TRBJ2-7 - TRBV9 TRBD1 16 TGTGCCAGCAGCCCTCAGGGGGACAGGGGGCTTGGCGAGCAGTACTTC CASSPQGDRGLGEQYF
TRBJ1-3 - TRBV25-1 - 17 TGTGCCAGCAGTGAATTGTGGGGAGGGGGCTCTGGAAACACCATATATTTT CASSELWGGGSGNTIYF
TRBJ1-1 - TRBV6-5 TRBD1 14 TGTGCCAGCTCGAGGGGACAGCCGAACACTGAAGCTTTCTTT CASSRGQPNTEAFF
TRBJ1-1 - TRBV11-2 - 15 TGTGCCAGCAGCTTACAGGGAGGGGCGACCACTGAAGCTTTCTTT CASSLQGGATTEAFF
TRBJ2-3 once TRBV18 - 13 TGTGCCAGCTCACCATTGGTAGCTGATACGCAGTATTTT CASSPLVADTQYF
TRBJ2-7 - TRBV27 - 13 TGTGCCAGCACCGCGGACAAGACCTACGAGCAGTACTTC CASTADKTYEQYF
TRBJ2-7 - TRBV11-1 - 13 TGTGCCAGCAGCTTAGAGGGGACCTACGAGCAGTACTTC CASSLEGTYEQYF
TRBJ2-1 once TRBV5-1 TRBD2 15 TGCGCCAGCAGCGGGGGGGGGAGGGACTACAATGAGCAGTTCTTC CASSGGGRDYNEQFF
TRBJ2-5 - TRBV5-1 TRBD2 15 TGCGCCAGCAGCTGGACTAGCGGGAGGTTCGAGACCCAGTACTTC CASSWTSGRFETQYF
TRBJ2-4 - TRBV2 TRBD1 15 TGTGCCAGCAGTGAAGGACAGGGCATCAAAAACATTCAGTACTTC CASSEGQGIKNIQYF
TRBJ1-6 - TRBV27 TRBD1 14 TGTGCCAGCAGTCCGGGACAGGGCCGCTCACCCCTCCACTTT CASSPGQGRSPLHF
TRBJ1-4 - TRBV6-1 - 13 TGTGCCAGCAGTGAAGAACGGAGGGAAAAACTGTTTTTT CASSEERREKLFF
TRBJ2-5 once TRBV19 TRBD2 16 TGTGCCAGTAGTAGTGGAACTAGCGGGAGGTCAGAGACCCAGTACTTC CASSSGTSGRSETQYF
TRBJ1-2 - TRBV28 TRBD1 15 TGTGCCAGCAGTTCTCAGGGACAGGGGACCTATGGCTACACCTTC CASSSQGQGTYGYTF
TRBJ1-2 once TRBV14 TRBD1 18 TGTGCCAGCAGCCAAGATTTCGGGCTGACAGGGCCCAACTATGGCTACACCTTC CASSQDFGLTGPNYGYTF
TRBJ2-7 - TRBV30 - 14 TGTGCCTGGAGTACACTAGCAGGGGGCTACGAGCAGTACTTC CAWSTLAGGYEQYF
TRBJ1-5 few TRBV10-3 - 15 TGTGCCATCAGTGAGACGGACACTTCGGATCAGCCCCAGCATTTT CAISETDTSDQPQHF
TRBJ2-5 - TRBV5-1 - 12 TGCGCCAGCAGCATGGCTACGGAGACCCAGTACTTC CASSMATETQYF
TRBJ1-4 - TRBV30 - 16 TGTGCCTGGAGGCCAGGGAAGGGGGCAACTAATGAAAAACTGTTTTTT CAWRPGKGATNEKLFF
TRBJ2-5 - TRBV7-2 - 12 TGTGCCAGCAGCTTATCGGGAGAGACCCAGTACTTC CASSLSGETQYF
TRBJ2-7 - TRBV21-1 - 16 TGTGCCAGCAGCAAGAGGACTAGCGGGAGGGCCTACGAGCAGTACTTC CASSKRTSGRAYEQYF
TRBJ1-2 - TRBV5-6 TRBD1 14 TGTGCCAGCAGCGTCGGGACAGTTTCGTCTGGCTACACCTTC CASSVGTVSSGYTF
TRBJ2-5 - TRBV5-4 TRBD2 16 TGTGCCAGCAGCTTGGCTAGCGGGAGAGGAGGAGAGACCCAGTACTTC CASSLASGRGGETQYF
TRBJ2-3 - TRBV4-1 - 15 TGCGCCAGCAGCCGGGGACTCAGAGACGCAGATACGCAGTATTTT CASSRGLRDADTQYF
TRBJ2-7 - TRBV15 - 12 TGTGCCACCAGCAGAGGAGGTTACGAGCAGTACTTC CATSRGGYEQYF
TRBJ1-2 - TRBV6-1 - 14 TGTGCCAGCAGTCCGACACGGCCCAACTATGGCTACACCTTC CASSPTRPNYGYTF
TRBJ2-7 - TRBV6-1 TRBD1 14 TGTGCCAGCAGACCCGGGACAGCCACCTACGAGCAGTACTTC CASRPGTATYEQYF